Below, 18 T cell receptor beta chains from the same sample are listed, as sequenced in a study of shared clonotypes between healthy human individuals. This table comes from immunoSEQ multiplex PCR, and its TCRdb copy is limited to in-frame clones, with some not included. The data contain some 900,000 clones, roughly 72% of them seen just once; the ten biggest clones take up nearly 1.5%. Sequenced: memory CD4+ T cells sorted from blood. As for subset: CD45RA-negative fraction. The receptors here all came from a man aged 18 to 30 in good health.

V is TRBV6-5 and J is TRBJ2-7; a weak D match, TRBD2 (5 bases). The ends were cut back, 2 bases at V and 3 bases at J, with 14 bases in the middle. The CDR3 contains 15 residues. Germline V gene sequence: CDR1 MNHEY, CDR2 SVGAGI. CDR3 region: CASSYGSAGGYEQYF. DNA of the CDR3: TGTGCCAGCAGTTACGGCTCTGCTGGAGGCTACGAGCAGTACTTC.

V usage is TRBV7-2 and J usage is TRBJ2-1; D ambiguous. Germline V gives CDR1 SGHTA, CDR2 FQGNSA. This CDR3 region has 15 residues. The ends were cut back, 5 bases at V and 7 bases at J, with 18 bases in the middle. CDR3 sequence (DNA): TGTGCCAGCAGCCTTACAGAAATACCCAGAAATGAGCAGTTCTTC. It translates to CASSLTEIPRNEQFF.

This clone appeared a few times. This sequence joins TRBV19 and TRBJ1-5; maybe TRBD1 (6 bases). Looked up from germline, CDR1 is LNHDA and CDR2 is SQIVND (reference sequence). The CDR3 covers 15 residues. V was pared by 1 base and J by 3 bases, with 10 bases between. CDR3 amino acids: CASSIGQAFNQPQHF. The CDR3 region has the DNA TGTGCCAGTAGTATAGGACAGGCCTTCAATCAGCCCCAGCATTTT.

The chain employs TRBV5-1 and TRBJ2-1; 10 nucleotides align to TRBD2. The CDR3 consists of 15 residues. With V trimmed by 5 bases and J by 5 bases, 7 bases remained unmatched. Germline assignment: CDR1 SGHRS and CDR2 YFSETQ. The CDR3 loop is CASRAGLARNNEQFF. The CDR3 DNA reads as TGCGCCAGCAGGGCGGGACTAGCGAGAAACAATGAGCAGTTCTTC.

This clone came up a few times. V usage is TRBV12-5 and J usage is TRBJ1-4, with D perhaps matching TRBD1 (5 bases). The ends were cut back, 9 bases at V and 5 bases at J, with 13 bases in the middle. This CDR3 has 13 residues. Germline V CDR1 and CDR2: LGHNT, FRNRAP. The CDR3 sequence: CASLGRGNEKLFF. In nucleotides, the CDR3 is TGTGCTAGCCTAGGCCGGGGCAATGAAAAACTGTTTTTT.

This chain links TRBV10-3 with TRBJ1-3; D remains unclear. The V and J ends lost 5 bases and 4 bases respectively, with 15 bases between them. The CDR3 has 15 residues. In germline, CDR1 is ENHRY, CDR2 SYGVKD. The chain's CDR3 is CAISQDANTGNTIYF. The DNA for the CDR3 is TGTGCCATCAGTCAGGACGCTAACACGGGAAACACCATATATTTT.

V gene TRBV2 combines with J gene TRBJ2-1; TRBD2 aligns across 13 bases. CDR3 size: 18 residues. V was clipped by 6 bases and J by 2 bases; unmatched bases: 10. In germline, CDR1 is SNHLY, CDR2 FYNNEI. CDR3 sequence: CASRSGTSGVLAYNEQFF. DNA for the CDR3: TGTGCCAGCAGGTCCGGGACTAGCGGGGTCCTTGCCTACAATGAGCAGTTCTTC.

V usage is TRBV28 and J usage is TRBJ1-1; 7 nucleotides agree with TRBD1. The ends lost 6 bases at V and 4 bases at J; junction bases unmatched: 8. The V gene's germline CDR1 is MDHEN and CDR2 SYDVKM. The CDR3 spans 14 residues. This chain's CDR3 is CASSPGQRGTEAFF. CDR3 nucleotides: TGTGCCAGCAGCCCGGGACAGCGGGGCACTGAAGCTTTCTTT.

The rearrangement uses TRBV30 and TRBJ2-1; 11 bases match TRBD2. Germline assignment: CDR1 GTSNPN and CDR2 SVGIG (reference sequence). CDR3 length: 13 residues. With V trimmed by 4 bases and J by 4 bases, 0 bases remained unmatched. This CDR3 reads CAWTSGGYNEQFF. The CDR3 DNA is TGTGCCTGGACTAGCGGGGGGTACAATGAGCAGTTCTTC.

This clone was observed a single time. The sample contains more than one DNA sequence encoding this CDR3. J is TRBJ1-1 and V is TRBV2, with D uncertain. Per the germline V gene, CDR1 is SNHLY and CDR2 is FYNNEI. Trimming took 3 bases from V and 1 from J, leaving 9 bases between them. The CDR3 runs to 14 residues. The CDR3 DNA reads TGTGCCAGCAGTGAGTCCGGCGGGAACACTGAAGCTTTCTTT. Translating gives CASSESGGNTEAFF.

The V and J genes are TRBV5-6 and TRBJ1-5; 12 bases match TRBD1. The CDR3 loop spans 17 amino acids. V shed 1 base and J 2 bases; nucleotides not matched to a gene: 4. The germline V gene encodes CDR1 SGHDT and CDR2 YYEEEE. The CDR3 DNA is TGTGCCAGCAGCTTGTTTGGGACAGGGGGCGGCAATCAGCCCCAGCATTTT. This sequence encodes CASSLFGTGGGNQPQHF.

CDR3 region: CASSVGDRGESPLHF. The CDR3 nucleotides read TGTGCCAGCAGCGTAGGGGACAGGGGAGAATCACCCCTCCACTTT. This chain connects TRBV9 to TRBJ1-6; the match to TRBD1 covers 10 bases. The CDR3 length is 15 residues. CDR1 and CDR2 (germline): SGDLS, YYNGEE. The V gene end was trimmed by 0 bases and the J gene end by 10 bases; junction bases not matched to a gene: 4.

CDR3 protein: CASSLALGSSSAKLFF. CDR3 DNA: TGTGCCAGCAGCTTGGCACTCGGGTCTAGTAGTGCAAAACTGTTTTTT. This chain uses TRBV5-6 with TRBJ1-4; no definite D call. The germline CDR1 and CDR2 sequences are SGHDT and YYEEEE. CDR3 size: 16 residues. V dropped 0 bases and J dropped 10 bases, with 19 bases sitting between them.

This clone has a single count. The chain uses TRBV6-6 and TRBJ1-3, with a weak D call TRBD1 (5 bases). The germline V gene encodes CDR1 MNHNY and CDR2 SVGAGI (reference sequence). This CDR3 region has 12 residues. The CDR3 region has the DNA TGTGCTTACTCGGGGGGTGGAAACACCATATATTTT. Residues: CAYSGGGNTIYF.

The rearrangement joins TRBV2 to TRBJ2-1; 8 positions match TRBD1. With V trimmed by 4 bases and J by 6 bases, 8 bases remained unmatched. This CDR3 spans 15 amino acids. Germline CDR1 and CDR2: SNHLY and FYNNEI. The CDR3 region is CASSGTGIVGNEQFF. DNA of the CDR3: TGTGCCAGCAGTGGGACAGGGATAGTTGGCAATGAGCAGTTCTTC.

The CDR3 is CASSRHGSDEKLFF. The CDR3 DNA reads TGTGCCAGTAGTAGACACGGCTCTGATGAAAAACTGTTTTTT. The chain joins TRBV19 to TRBJ1-4; no firm D call. Trimming stripped 4 bases from V and 6 bases from J, with 12 bases between. The CDR3 contains 14 residues. Germline values: CDR1 LNHDA, CDR2 SQIVND (reference sequence). Full variable domain (rest looked up from reference TRBV19 and TRBJ1-4): DGGITQSPKYLFRKEGQNVTLSCEQNLNHDAMYWYRQDPGQGLRLIYYSQIVNDFQKGDIAEGYSVSREKKESFPLTVTSAQKNPTAFYLCASSRHGSDEKLFFGSGTQLSVL.

The chain carries TRBV29-1 and TRBJ1-1; D is unclear. Trimming left V 8 bases short and J 6 bases short, with 19 bases between. This CDR3 region has 13 residues. CDR1 SQVTM and CDR2 ANQGSEA come from the germline V gene. Here the CDR3 reads CSCSSGEVAEAFF. CDR3 DNA: TGCAGCTGTTCGTCGGGTGAAGTGGCTGAAGCTTTCTTT. The full variable domain, with the rest looked up from reference TRBV29-1 and TRBJ1-1, is SAVISQKPSRDICQRGTSLTIQCQVDSQVTMMFWYRQQPGQSLTLIATANQGSEATYESGFVIDKFPISRPNLTFSTLTVSNMSPEDSSIYLCSCSSGEVAEAFFGQGTRLTVV.

J is TRBJ2-3 and V is TRBV6-1, with 9 positions matching TRBD2. The V and J ends lost 1 base and 1 base, in that order; junction bases with no gene match: 0. The CDR3 runs 15 residues. CDR1 is MNHNS and CDR2 is SASEGT in the germline V gene. The CDR3 nucleotides are TGTGCCAGCAGTGAAGAGCGGGGGGGCACAGATACGCAGTATTTT. Its protein is CASSEERGGTDTQYF.